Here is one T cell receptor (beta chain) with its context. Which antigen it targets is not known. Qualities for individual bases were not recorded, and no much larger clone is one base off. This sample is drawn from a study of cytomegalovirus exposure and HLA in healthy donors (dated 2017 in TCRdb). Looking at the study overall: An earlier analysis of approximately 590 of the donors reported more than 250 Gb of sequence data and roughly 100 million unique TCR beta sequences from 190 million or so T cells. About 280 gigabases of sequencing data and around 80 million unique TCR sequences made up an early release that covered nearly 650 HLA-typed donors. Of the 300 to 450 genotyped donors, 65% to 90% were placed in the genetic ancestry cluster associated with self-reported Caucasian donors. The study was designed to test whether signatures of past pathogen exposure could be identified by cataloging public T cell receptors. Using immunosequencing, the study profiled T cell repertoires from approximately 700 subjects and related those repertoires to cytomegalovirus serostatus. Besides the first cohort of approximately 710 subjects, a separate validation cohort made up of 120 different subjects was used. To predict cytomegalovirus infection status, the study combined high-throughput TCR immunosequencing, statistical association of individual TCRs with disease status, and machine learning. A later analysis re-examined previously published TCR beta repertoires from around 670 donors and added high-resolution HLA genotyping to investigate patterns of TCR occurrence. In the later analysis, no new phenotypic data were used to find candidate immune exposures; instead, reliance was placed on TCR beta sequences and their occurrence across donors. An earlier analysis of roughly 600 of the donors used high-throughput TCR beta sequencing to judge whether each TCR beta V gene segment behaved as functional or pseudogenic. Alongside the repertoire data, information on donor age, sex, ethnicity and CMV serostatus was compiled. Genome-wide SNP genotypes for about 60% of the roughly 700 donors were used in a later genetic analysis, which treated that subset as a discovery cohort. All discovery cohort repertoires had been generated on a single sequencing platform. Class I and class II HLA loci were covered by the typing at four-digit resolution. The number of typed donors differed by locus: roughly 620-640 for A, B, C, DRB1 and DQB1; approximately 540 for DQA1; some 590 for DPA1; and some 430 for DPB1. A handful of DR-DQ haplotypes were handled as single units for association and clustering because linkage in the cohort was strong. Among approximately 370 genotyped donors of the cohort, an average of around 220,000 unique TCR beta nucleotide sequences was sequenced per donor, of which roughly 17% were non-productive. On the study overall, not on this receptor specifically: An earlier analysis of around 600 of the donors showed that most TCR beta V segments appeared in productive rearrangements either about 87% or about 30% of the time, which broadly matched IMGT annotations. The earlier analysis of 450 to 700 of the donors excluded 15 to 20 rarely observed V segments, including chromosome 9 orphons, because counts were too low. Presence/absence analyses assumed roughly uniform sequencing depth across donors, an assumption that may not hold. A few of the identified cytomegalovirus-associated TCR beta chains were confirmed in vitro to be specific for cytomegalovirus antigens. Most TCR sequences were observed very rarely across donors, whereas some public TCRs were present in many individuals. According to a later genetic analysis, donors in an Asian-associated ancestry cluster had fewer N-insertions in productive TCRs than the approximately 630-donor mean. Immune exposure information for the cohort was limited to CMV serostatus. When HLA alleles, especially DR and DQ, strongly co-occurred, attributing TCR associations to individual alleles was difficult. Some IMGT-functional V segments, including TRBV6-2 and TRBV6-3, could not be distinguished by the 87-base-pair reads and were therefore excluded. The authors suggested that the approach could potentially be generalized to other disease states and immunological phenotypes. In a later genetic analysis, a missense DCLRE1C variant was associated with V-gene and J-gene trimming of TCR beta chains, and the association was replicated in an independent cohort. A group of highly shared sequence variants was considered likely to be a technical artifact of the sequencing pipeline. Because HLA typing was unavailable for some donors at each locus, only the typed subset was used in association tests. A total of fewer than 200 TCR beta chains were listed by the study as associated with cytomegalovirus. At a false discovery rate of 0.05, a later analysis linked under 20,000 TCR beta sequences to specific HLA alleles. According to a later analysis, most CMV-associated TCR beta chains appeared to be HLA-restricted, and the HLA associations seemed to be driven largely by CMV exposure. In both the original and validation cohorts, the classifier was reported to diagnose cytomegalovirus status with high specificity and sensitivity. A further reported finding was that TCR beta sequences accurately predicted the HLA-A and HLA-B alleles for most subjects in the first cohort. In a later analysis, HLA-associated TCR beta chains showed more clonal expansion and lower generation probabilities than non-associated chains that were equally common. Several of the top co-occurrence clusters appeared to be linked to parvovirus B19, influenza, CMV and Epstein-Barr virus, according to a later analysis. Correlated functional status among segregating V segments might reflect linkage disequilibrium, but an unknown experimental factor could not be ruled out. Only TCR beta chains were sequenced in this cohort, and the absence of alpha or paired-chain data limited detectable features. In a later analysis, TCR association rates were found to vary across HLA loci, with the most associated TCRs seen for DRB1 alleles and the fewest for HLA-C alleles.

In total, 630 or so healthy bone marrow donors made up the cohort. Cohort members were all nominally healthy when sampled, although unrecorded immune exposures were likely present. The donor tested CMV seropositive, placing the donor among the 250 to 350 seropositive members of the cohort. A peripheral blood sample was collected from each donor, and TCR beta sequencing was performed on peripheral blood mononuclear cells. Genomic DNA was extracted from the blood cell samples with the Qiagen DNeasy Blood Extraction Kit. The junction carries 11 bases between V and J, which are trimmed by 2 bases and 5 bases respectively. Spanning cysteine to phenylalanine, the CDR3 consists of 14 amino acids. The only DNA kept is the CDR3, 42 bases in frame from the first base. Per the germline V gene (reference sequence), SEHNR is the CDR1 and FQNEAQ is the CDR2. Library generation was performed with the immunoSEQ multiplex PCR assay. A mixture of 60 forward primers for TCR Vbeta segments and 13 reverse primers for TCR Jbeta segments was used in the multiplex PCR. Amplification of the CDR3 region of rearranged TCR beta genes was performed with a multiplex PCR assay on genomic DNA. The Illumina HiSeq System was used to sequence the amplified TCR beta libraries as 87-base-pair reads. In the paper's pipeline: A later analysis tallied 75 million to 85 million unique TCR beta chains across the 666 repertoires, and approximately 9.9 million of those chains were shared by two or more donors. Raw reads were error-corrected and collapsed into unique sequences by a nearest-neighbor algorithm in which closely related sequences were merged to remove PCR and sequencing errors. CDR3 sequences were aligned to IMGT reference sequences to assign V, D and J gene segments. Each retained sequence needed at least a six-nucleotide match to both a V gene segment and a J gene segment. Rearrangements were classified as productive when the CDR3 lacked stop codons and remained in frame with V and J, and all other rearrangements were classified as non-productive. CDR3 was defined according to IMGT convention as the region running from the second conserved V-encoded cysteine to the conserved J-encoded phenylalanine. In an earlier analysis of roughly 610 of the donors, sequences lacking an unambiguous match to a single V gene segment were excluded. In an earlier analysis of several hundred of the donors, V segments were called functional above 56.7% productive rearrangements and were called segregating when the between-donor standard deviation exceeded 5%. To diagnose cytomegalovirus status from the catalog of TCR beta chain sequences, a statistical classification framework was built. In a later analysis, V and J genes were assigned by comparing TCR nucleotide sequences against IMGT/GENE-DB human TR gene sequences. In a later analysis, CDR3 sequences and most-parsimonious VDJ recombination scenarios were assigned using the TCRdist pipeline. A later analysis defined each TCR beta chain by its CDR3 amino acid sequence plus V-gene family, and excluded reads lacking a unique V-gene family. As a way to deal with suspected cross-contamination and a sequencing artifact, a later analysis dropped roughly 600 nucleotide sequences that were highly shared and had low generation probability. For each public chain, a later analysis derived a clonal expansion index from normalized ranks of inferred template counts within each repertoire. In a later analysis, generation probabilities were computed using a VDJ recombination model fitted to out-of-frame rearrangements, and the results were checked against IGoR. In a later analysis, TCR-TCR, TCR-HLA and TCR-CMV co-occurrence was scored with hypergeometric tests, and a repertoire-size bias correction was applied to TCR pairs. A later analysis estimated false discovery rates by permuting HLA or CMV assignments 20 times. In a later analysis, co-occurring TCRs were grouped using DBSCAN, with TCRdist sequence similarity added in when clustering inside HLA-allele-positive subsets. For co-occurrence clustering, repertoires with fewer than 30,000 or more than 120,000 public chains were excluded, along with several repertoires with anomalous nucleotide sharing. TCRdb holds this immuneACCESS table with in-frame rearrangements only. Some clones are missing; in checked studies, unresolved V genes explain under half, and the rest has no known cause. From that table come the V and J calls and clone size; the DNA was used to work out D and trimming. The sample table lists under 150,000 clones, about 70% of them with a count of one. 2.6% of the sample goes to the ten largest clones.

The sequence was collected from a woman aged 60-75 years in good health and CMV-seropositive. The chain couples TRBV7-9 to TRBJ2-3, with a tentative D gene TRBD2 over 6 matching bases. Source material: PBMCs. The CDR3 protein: CASSLRGDGDTQYF. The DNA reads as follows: TGTGCCAGCAGCTTACGCGGGGATGGAGATACGCAGTATTTT. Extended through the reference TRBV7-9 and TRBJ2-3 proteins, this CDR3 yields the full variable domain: DTGVSQNPRHKITKRGQNVTFRCDPISEHNRLYWYRQTLGQGPEFLTYFQNEAQLEKSRLLSDRFSAERPKGSFSTLEIQRTEQGDSAMYLCASSLRGDGDTQYFGPGTRLTVL.